This T cell receptor beta chain was found in a study of T-cell memory formation after mild COVID-19. Findings and limits, study-wide: A balance of CD4 and CD8 characterized clones contracting day 15 to 85, whereas later expanders leaned CD4+.

This clonotype was counted only a few times. The antigen remains unidentified. The CDR3 length is 14 residues. TCRalpha and TCRbeta libraries used 5'RACE with constant-segment primers and UMIs. TCRdb independently ran MiXCR on the 5' RACE reads; one entry per CDR3 protein. The profile shows hundreds of thousands of distinct CDR3 sequences, roughly 21% of them singletons. The receptor was derived from an adult woman who had mild COVID-19 (a few samples of this study predate the infection). Cell type and time point are not known. Sequenced material: PBMCs or a T cell subset sorted from them (not recorded which). This chain connects TRBV21-1 to TRBJ2-7; no DNA check was done on the table's D call, TRBD1. TRBV21-1 is marked as a pseudogene. CDR3 protein: CASNGTGVTYEQYF. The DNA for the CDR3 is TGTGCCAGCAACGGGACAGGGGTAACGTACGAGCAGTACTTC.